One and the same sample provided the 10 T cell receptor beta chains below, sequenced in a study of response to subunit inactivated influenza vaccine. TCRdb re-called the RT-PCR reads with MiXCR, one entry per CDR3 protein. The table records 540,000 or so distinct CDR3 sequences, approximately 12% of them present only once. The starting material was PBMCs from blood, obtained 40 to 50 days after vaccination. The receptors originated from a man aged 50 to 59 who received an inactivated influenza vaccine.

This clonotype was detected once. V and J are TRBV11-3 and TRBJ2-7, with a weak D call TRBD2 (7 bases). V was cut by 5 bases and J by 2 bases, with 19 bases left in between. Per the germline V gene, CDR1 is SGHNT and CDR2 is YENEEA. There are 16 residues in the CDR3. CDR3 in amino acids: CASSPAFGRGAYEQYF. In DNA, the CDR3 is TGTGCCAGCAGCCCAGCATTTGGGAGGGGGGCCTACGAGCAGTACTTC. Variable domain in full (rest from reference TRBV11-3 and TRBJ2-7): EAGVVQSPRYKIIEKKQPVAFWCNPISGHNTLYWYLQNLGQGPELLIRYENEEAVDDSQLPKDRFSAERLKGVDSTLKIQPAELGDSAVYLCASSPAFGRGAYEQYFGPGTRLTVT.

This clonotype appeared many times. The rearrangement uses TRBV7-9 and TRBJ2-2; D not resolved. The CDR3 has 13 residues. Germline V lookup: CDR1 SEHNR, CDR2 FQNEAQ (reference sequence). With 2 bases removed from V and 5 bases from J, the gap between germline ends came to 6 bases. The CDR3 DNA reads as TGTGCCAGCAGCTTAAAAGGGACCGGGGAGCTGTTTTTT. Translating it yields CASSLKGTGELFF.

This chain links TRBV12-3 or TRBV12-4 with TRBJ2-3; TRBD1 aligns across 10 bases. Losses at the gene ends were 1 base for V and 5 bases for J; bases not matched to a gene: 6. There are 16 residues in the CDR3. For the CDR3, the DNA is TGTGCCAGCAGTTTAGGGGACAGGGGTTCCGGAGATACGCAGTATTTT. As protein: CASSLGDRGSGDTQYF.

This sequence joins TRBV7-9 and TRBJ1-6, with 7 bases that match TRBD1. Germline CDR1 SEHNR, CDR2 FQNEAQ (reference sequence). V gave up 4 bases and J gave up 9 bases; unmatched junction bases: 6. CDR3 length: 14 amino acids. The CDR3 nucleotides are TGTGCCAGCAGCTCTGTGGACAGGAGTTCACCCCTCCACTTT. The encoded protein is CASSSVDRSSPLHF.

This clonotype has just one count. The rearrangement links TRBV6-2 or TRBV6-3 to TRBJ1-5, with D possibly matching TRBD1 (5 bases). Germline loops: CDR1 MNHEY, CDR2 SVGEGT. The CDR3 contains 15 residues. V was cut by 3 bases and J by 3 bases, with 12 bases left in between. The CDR3 region is CASSYSEGLNQPQHF. As DNA, the CDR3 is TGTGCCAGCAGTTATTCGGAGGGGCTCAATCAGCCCCAGCATTTT.

V and J are TRBV12-3 or TRBV12-4 and TRBJ2-1; TRBD2 is a possible D gene (7 bases). Trimming stripped 3 bases from V and 8 bases from J, with 14 bases between. The CDR3 covers 14 residues. In nucleotides, the CDR3 is TGTGCCAGCAGTTTTGGGCAGGGGAGGGATGAGCAGTTCTTC. Translating gives CASSFGQGRDEQFF.

This clonotype has only a few counts. This chain uses TRBV20-1 with TRBJ2-3; 10 positions match TRBD1. The germline V gene has CDR1 DFQATT and CDR2 SNEGSKA (reference sequence). The ends lost 6 bases at V and 3 bases at J; junction bases unmatched: 6. The CDR3 contains 14 residues. CDR3 in DNA: TGCAGTGCGTACCGGGACAGGGGTACAGATACGCAGTATTTT. This codes for CSAYRDRGTDTQYF.

This clonotype was seen ten or more times. The V call is TRBV6-2 or TRBV6-3, the J call TRBJ2-1; the D is unclear. Trimming removed 4 bases from V and 2 bases from J, with 12 bases in between. This CDR3 has 15 residues. The V gene's germline CDR1 is MNHEY and CDR2 SVGEGT. CDR3 in DNA: TGTGCCAGCAGTTCCCACAGTAGGACCTACAATGAGCAGTTCTTC. This gives the protein CASSSHSRTYNEQFF.

This chain joins TRBV18 and TRBJ1-1; D is undetermined. Germline lookup yields CDR1 KGHSH and CDR2 LQKENI. V lost 4 bases to trimming and J lost 1 base, with 16 bases between them. The CDR3 length is 16 residues. This CDR3 reads CASSRKAAFQNTEAFF. CDR3 nucleotides: TGTGCCAGCTCACGCAAGGCGGCATTCCAGAACACTGAAGCTTTCTTT.

This clonotype was seen a handful of times. The genes are TRBV18 and TRBJ1-1; 8 nucleotides align to TRBD1. V shed 3 bases, J shed 13 bases, and the junction held 10 bases outside the gene matches. Germline assignment: CDR1 KGHSH and CDR2 LQKENI. The length of the CDR3 is 13 residues. In nucleotides, the CDR3 is TGTGCCAGCTCACCCCCGGCCAGGGGGCTTGATTTCTTT. It encodes CASSPPARGLDFF.